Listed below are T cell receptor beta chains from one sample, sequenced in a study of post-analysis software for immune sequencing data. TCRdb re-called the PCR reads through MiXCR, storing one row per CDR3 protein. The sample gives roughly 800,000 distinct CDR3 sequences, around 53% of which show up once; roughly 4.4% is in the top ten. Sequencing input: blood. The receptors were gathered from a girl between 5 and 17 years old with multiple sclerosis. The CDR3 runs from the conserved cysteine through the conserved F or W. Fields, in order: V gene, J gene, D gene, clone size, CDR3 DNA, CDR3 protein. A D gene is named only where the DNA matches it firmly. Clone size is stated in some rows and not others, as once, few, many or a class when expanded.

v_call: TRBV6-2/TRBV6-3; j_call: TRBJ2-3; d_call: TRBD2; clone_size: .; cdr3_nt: TGTGCCAGCAGTTTGGGGACTAGCGGGAGGGTGGATACGCAGTATTTT; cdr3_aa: CASSLGTSGRVDTQYF
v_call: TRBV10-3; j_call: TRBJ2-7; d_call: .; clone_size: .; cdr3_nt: TGTGCCATCAGTGTCGATAAGGTCGGCGAGCAGTACTTC; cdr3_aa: CAISVDKVGEQYF
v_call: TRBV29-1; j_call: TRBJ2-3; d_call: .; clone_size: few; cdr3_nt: TGCAGCGTTGGGTTTGAAGGGACCCACAGGCAAGATACGCAGTATTTT; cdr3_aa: CSVGFEGTHRQDTQYF
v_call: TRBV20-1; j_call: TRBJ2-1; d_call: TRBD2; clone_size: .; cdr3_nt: TGCAGTGCCCAGACTAGCGGGAGTCTCAATGAGCAGTTCTTC; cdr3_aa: CSAQTSGSLNEQFF
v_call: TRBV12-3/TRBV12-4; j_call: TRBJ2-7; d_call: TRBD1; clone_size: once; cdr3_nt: TGTGCCAGCAGTGACCCGGGACAGGGGGCCTACGAGCAGTACTTC; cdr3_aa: CASSDPGQGAYEQYF
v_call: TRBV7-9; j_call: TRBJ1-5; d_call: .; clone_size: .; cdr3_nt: TGTGCCAGCAGCTCACCGGAGGGGAATCAGCCCCAGCATTTT; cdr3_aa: CASSSPEGNQPQHF
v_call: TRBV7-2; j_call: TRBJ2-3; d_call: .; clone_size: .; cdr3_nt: TGTGCCGGCAGCTTAGCGGCAATGGGGACAGATACGCAGTATTTT; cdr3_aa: CAGSLAAMGTDTQYF
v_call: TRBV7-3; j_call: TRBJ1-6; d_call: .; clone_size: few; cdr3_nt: TGTGCCAGCAGCTTAGCATCGAATTCACCCCTCCACTTT; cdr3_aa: CASSLASNSPLHF
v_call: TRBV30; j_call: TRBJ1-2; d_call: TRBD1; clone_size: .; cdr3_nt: TGTGCCTGGAATAGGGGGCCAGACTATGGCTACACCTTC; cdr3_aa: CAWNRGPDYGYTF
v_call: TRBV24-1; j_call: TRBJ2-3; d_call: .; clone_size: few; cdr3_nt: TGTGCCACCAGTGATAGCGGCCCCACAGATACGCAGTATTTT; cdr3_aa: CATSDSGPTDTQYF
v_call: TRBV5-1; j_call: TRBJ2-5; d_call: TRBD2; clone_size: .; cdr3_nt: TGCGCCAGCAGCTTGGGACTAGCGGGATTGAGAGAGACCCAGTACTTC; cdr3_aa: CASSLGLAGLRETQYF
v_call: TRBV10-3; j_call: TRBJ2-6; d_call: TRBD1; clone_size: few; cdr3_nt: TGTGCCATCAGTGGCGGACAGGGGTTCCCCTCTGGGGCCAACGTCCTGACTTTC; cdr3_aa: CAISGGQGFPSGANVLTF
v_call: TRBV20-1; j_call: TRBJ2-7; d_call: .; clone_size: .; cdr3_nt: TGCAGTGCTAGAGATGGGGGGTACGAGCAGTACTTC; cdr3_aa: CSARDGGYEQYF
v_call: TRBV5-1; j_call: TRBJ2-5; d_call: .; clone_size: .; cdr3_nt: TGCGCCAGCACCCCCCGGGCAGGGAAGGAGACCCAGTACTTC; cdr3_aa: CASTPRAGKETQYF
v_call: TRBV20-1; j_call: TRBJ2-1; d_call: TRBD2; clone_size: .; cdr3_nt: TGCAGTGCTAGAGTTCCTAGCGGGAGCTCCTACAATGAGCAGTTCTTC; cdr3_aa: CSARVPSGSSYNEQFF
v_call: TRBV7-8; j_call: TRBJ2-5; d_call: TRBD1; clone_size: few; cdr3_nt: TGTGCCAGCAGCGAATCTCACACCGGGACAGTTAAAGAGACCCAGTACTTC; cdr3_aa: CASSESHTGTVKETQYF
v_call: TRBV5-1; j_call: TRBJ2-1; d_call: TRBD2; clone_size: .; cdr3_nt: TGCGCCAGCAGCTTGGCGACTAGCGGTCTGGTCTCCTACGAGCAGTTCTTC; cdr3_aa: CASSLATSGLVSYEQFF